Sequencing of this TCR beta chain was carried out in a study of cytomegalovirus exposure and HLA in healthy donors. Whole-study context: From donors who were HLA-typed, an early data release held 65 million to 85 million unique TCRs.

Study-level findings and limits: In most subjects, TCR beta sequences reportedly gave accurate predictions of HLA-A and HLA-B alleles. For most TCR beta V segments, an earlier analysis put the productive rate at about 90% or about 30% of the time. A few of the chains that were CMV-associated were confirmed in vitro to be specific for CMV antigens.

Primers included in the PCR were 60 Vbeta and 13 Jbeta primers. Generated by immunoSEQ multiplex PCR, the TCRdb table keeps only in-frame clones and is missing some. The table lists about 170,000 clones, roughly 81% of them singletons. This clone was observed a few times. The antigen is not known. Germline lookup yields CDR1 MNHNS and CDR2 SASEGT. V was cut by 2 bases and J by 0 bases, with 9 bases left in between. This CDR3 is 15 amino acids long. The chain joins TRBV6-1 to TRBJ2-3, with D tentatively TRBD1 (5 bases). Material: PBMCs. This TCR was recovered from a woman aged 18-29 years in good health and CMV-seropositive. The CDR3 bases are TGTGCCAGCAGTGAACTTAGGGGAAGCACAGATACGCAGTATTTT. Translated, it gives CASSELRGSTDTQYF.